This passage covers 6 T cell receptor beta chains from one sample sequenced in a study of cytomegalovirus exposure and HLA in healthy donors. Assay: immunoSEQ multiplex PCR; the TCRdb copy retains only in-frame clones and omits some. The sample contains 190,000 or so clones, around 80% of which appear only once. Sequenced input: PBMCs. These receptors were collected from a woman aged 25 to 39 in good health and CMV-seropositive.

This chain links TRBV7-2 with TRBJ1-2, with D unclear. The CDR3 runs to 13 residues. Germline CDR1 SGHTA, CDR2 FQGNSA. Trimming pared 4 bases from V and 6 bases from J, leaving 12 bases between. This chain's CDR3 is CASSYGAQNGYTF. The CDR3 nucleotides are TGTGCCAGCAGCTATGGAGCTCAAAATGGCTACACCTTC.

The chain links TRBV6-1 to TRBJ2-7; a possible D gene is TRBD1 (6 bases). This CDR3 is built from 15 residues. Trimming removed 5 bases at V and 3 bases at J, with 17 bases between. CDR1 MNHNS and CDR2 SASEGT come from the germline V gene. Written as DNA, the CDR3 is TGTGCCAGCAGTACCAATCAGGGGCTACTCTACGAGCAGTACTTC. It specifies CASSTNQGLLYEQYF.

This chain links TRBV5-1 with TRBJ2-2; 9 bases are a match to TRBD2. This CDR3 has 16 residues. V trimming: 3 bases; J trimming: 0 bases; junction bases outside the gene matches: 3. Germline values: CDR1 SGHRS, CDR2 YFSETQ. The CDR3 region is CASSSRLAANTGELFF. The CDR3 nucleotides read TGCGCCAGCAGCTCTCGACTAGCGGCGAACACCGGGGAGCTGTTTTTT.

This sequence joins TRBV27 and TRBJ1-2; 9 nucleotides match TRBD1. Unmatched junction bases numbered 5, after V lost 5 bases and J lost 4 bases. This CDR3 region has 14 residues. Germline V gene sequence: CDR1 MNHEY, CDR2 SMNVEV (reference sequence). CDR3 DNA sequence: TGTGCCAGCAGTCCCTGGACAGGGGCCTATGGCTACACCTTC. Amino acids: CASSPWTGAYGYTF.

This sequence joins TRBV11-2 and TRBJ2-3; D ambiguous. Trimming pared 5 bases from V and 0 bases from J, leaving 15 bases between. The CDR3 has 16 residues. Germline CDR1 is SGHAT and CDR2 is FQNNGV. The CDR3 is CASSPLIGGSTDTQYF. The CDR3, as DNA: TGTGCCAGCAGCCCCTTGATAGGCGGTAGCACAGATACGCAGTATTTT.

The chain is built from TRBV6-1 and TRBJ1-1; the match to TRBD1 covers 7 bases. The CDR3 runs to 13 residues. The J segment lost 5 bases and the V segment lost 10 bases, leaving 10 bases of the junction unmatched. Germline V lookup: CDR1 MNHNS, CDR2 SASEGT. In DNA form, the CDR3 reads TGTGCCAACGCCGAACAGGGGAAAACTGAAGCTTTCTTT. Protein product: CANAEQGKTEAFF.